The next 5 T cell receptor beta chains were all read from a single sample in a study of blood T cell repertoires in COVID-19. Sequenced by immunoSEQ multiplex PCR; TCRdb stores in-frame clones only, minus some. The sample holds 150,000 to 200,000 clones; more than 80% are singletons and the top ten take around 10%. Specimen: peripheral blood. The receptors were sampled from a woman of 80 years or more with COVID-19, enrolled during active disease.

This clone turned up a few times. The CDR3 sequence is CARKQGFDYGYTF. The CDR3 DNA reads TGTGCCAGAAAACAGGGATTCGACTATGGCTACACCTTC. V and J are TRBV2 and TRBJ1-2; the D gene is possibly TRBD1 (6 bases). The CDR3 has 13 amino acids. Germline values: CDR1 SNHLY, CDR2 FYNNEI. Trimming took 9 bases from V and 3 from J, leaving 14 bases between them.

J is TRBJ1-2 and V is TRBV19, with 9 bases identical to TRBD1. The CDR3 has 14 residues. The V and J ends lost 6 bases and 4 bases, in that order; junction bases with no gene match: 6. Germline CDR1 reads LNHDA; CDR2 reads SQIVND (reference sequence). CDR3 nucleotide sequence: TGTGCCAGTAGGTCCGGGACAGGGATCTATGGCTACACCTTC. Translating gives CASRSGTGIYGYTF. Using reference TRBV19 and TRBJ1-2 for the parts outside the CDR3, the full variable domain is DGGITQSPKYLFRKEGQNVTLSCEQNLNHDAMYWYRQDPGQGLRLIYYSQIVNDFQKGDIAEGYSVSREKKESFPLTVTSAQKNPTAFYLCASRSGTGIYGYTFGSGTRLTVV.

The chain uses TRBV6-2 or TRBV6-3 and TRBJ2-5; 9 nucleotides line up with TRBD1. The CDR3 covers 16 residues. Germline lookup yields CDR1 MNHEY and CDR2 SVGEGT. J gave up 2 bases and V 2 bases, and 6 bases lay outside the gene matches. The CDR3 here is CASSYPHDRGQETQYF. The CDR3, as DNA: TGTGCCAGCAGTTACCCCCATGACAGGGGGCAAGAGACCCAGTACTTC.

The V call is TRBV7-9, the J call TRBJ2-1; weak D call: TRBD1 (5 bases). V lost 4 bases and J lost 5, with 12 bases in between. CDR1 is SEHNR and CDR2 is FQNEAQ in the germline V gene (reference sequence). This CDR3 has 14 residues. The CDR3 region is CASSSTAWNNEQFF. CDR3 nucleotides: TGTGCCAGCAGCTCGACAGCGTGGAACAATGAGCAGTTCTTC.

The CDR3 sequence: CASSRTGANSYEQYF. The CDR3 bases are TGTGCCAGCAGCCGGACAGGAGCCAACTCCTACGAGCAGTACTTC. The J gene is TRBJ2-7, the V gene TRBV5-4; 7 bases align to TRBD1. The ends lost 4 bases at V and 0 bases at J; junction bases unmatched: 7. The CDR3 totals 15 residues. In germline, CDR1 is SGHNT, CDR2 YYREEE (reference sequence). Based on the CDR3 plus reference TRBV5-4 and TRBJ2-7, the full variable domain is ETGVTQSPTHLIKTRGQQVTLRCSSQSGHNTVSWYQQALGQGPQFIFQYYREEENGRGNFPPRFSGLQFPNYSSELNVNALELDDSALYLCASSRTGANSYEQYFGPGTRLTVT.